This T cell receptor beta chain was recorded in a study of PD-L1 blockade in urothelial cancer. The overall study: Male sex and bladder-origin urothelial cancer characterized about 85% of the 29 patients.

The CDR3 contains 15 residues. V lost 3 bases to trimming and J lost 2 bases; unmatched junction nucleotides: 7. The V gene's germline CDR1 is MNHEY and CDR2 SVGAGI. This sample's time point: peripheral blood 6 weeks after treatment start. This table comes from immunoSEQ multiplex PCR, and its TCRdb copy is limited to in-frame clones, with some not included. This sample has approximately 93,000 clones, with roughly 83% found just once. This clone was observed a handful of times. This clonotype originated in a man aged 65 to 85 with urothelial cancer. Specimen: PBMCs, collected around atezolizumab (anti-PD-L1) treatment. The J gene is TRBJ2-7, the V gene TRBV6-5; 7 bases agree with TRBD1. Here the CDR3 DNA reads TGTGCCAGCAGTTATTCACCGGGACAGACCTACGAGCAGTACTTC. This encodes CASSYSPGQTYEQYF.